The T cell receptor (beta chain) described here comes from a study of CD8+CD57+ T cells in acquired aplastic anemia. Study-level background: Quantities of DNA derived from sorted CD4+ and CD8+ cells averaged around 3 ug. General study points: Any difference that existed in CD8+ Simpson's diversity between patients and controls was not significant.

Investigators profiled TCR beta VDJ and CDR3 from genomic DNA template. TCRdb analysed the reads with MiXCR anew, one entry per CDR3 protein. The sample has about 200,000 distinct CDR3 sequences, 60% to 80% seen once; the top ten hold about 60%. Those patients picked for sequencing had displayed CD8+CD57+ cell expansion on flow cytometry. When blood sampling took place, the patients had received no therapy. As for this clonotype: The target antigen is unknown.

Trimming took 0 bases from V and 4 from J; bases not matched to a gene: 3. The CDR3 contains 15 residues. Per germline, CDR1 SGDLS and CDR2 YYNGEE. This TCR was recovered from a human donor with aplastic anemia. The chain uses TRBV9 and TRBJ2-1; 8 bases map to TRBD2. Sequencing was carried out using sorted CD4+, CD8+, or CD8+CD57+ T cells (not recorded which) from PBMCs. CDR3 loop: CASSVASGGYNEQFF. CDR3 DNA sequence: TGTGCCAGCAGCGTAGCGAGCGGGGGTTACAATGAGCAGTTCTTC.